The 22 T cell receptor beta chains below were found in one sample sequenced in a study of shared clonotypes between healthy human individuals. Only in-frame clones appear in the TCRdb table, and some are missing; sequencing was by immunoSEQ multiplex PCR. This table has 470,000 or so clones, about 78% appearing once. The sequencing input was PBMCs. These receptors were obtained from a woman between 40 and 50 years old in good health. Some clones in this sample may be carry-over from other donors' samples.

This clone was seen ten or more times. For the CDR3, the DNA is TGTGCCAGCAGCGTAAGGGATGGGAACTATGGCTACACCTTC. Its translation is CASSVRDGNYGYTF. The chain joins TRBV9 to TRBJ1-2, with no clear D. The CDR3 sequence is 14 residues long. From germline, CDR1 is SGDLS and CDR2 YYNGEE. Trimming took 1 base from V and 2 from J, leaving 9 bases between them.

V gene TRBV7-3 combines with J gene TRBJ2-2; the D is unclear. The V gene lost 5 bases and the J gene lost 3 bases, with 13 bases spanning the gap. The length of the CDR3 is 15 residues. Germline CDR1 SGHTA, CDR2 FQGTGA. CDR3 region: CASSLRGPDTGELFF. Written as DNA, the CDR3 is TGTGCCAGCAGCCTAAGAGGACCAGACACCGGGGAGCTGTTTTTT.

CDR3 coding DNA: TGTGCCAGCAGTCCCCGGGCCGGGGAGCTGTTTTTT. It is translated as CASSPRAGELFF. The chain joins TRBV6-6 to TRBJ2-2; D remains unclear. This CDR3 region has 12 residues. Trimming stripped 5 bases from V and 6 bases from J, with 7 bases between. Germline V gives CDR1 MNHNY, CDR2 SVGAGI (reference sequence).

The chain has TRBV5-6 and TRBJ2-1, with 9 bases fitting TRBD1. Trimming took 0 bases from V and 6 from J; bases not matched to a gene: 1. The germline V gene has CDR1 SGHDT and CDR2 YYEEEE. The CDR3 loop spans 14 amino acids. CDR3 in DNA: TGTGCCAGCAGCTTGGAACAGGGGGCCAATGAGCAGTTCTTC. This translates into CASSLEQGANEQFF.

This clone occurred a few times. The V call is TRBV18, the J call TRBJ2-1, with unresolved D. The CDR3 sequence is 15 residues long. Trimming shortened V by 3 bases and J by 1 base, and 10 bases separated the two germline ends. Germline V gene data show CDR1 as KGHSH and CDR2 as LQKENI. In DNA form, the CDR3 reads TGTGCCAGCTCACCTCCAGCCAAATCCTACAATGAGCAGTTCTTC. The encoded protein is CASSPPAKSYNEQFF.

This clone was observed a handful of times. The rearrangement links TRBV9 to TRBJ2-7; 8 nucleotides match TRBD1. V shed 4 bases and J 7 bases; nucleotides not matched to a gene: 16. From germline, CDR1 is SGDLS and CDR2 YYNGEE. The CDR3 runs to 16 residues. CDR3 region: CASSPTGAGQGREQYF. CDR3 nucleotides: TGTGCCAGCAGCCCCACGGGGGCAGGACAGGGCCGGGAGCAGTACTTC.

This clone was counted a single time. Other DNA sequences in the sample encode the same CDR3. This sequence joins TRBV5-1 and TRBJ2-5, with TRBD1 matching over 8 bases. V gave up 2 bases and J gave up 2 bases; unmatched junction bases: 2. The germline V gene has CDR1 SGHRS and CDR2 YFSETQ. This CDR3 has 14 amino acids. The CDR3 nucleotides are TGCGCCAGCAGCTTCGGGACAGGACAAGAGACCCAGTACTTC. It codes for CASSFGTGQETQYF. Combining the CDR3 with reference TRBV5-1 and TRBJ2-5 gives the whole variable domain KAGVTQTPRYLIKTRGQQVTLSCSPISGHRSVSWYQQTPGQGLQFLFEYFSETQRNKGNFPGRFSGRQFSNSRSEMNVSTLELGDSALYLCASSFGTGQETQYFGPGTRLLVL.

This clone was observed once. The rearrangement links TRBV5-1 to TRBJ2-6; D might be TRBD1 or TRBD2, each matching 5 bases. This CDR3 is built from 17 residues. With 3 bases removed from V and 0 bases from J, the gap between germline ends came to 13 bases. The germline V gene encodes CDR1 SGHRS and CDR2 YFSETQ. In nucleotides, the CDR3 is TGCGCCAGCAGCTGGGGACCGACGAGCTCTGGGGCCAACGTCCTGACTTTC. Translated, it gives CASSWGPTSSGANVLTF.

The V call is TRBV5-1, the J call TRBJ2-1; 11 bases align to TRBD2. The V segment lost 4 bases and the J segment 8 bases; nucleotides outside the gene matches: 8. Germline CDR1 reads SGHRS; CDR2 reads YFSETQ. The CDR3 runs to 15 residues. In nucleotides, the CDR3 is TGCGCCAGCAGCATTACTAGCGGGAGCGTCGATGAGCAGTTCTTC. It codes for CASSITSGSVDEQFF.

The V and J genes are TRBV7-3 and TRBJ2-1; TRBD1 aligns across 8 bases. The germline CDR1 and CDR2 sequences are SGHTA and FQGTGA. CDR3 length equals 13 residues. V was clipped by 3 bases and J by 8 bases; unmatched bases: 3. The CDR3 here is CASSFQGAHEQFF. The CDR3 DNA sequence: TGTGCCAGCAGCTTTCAGGGGGCACATGAGCAGTTCTTC.

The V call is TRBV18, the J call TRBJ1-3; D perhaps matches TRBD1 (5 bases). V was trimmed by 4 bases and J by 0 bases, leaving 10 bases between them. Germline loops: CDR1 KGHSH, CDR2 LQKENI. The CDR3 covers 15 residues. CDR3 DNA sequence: TGTGCCAGCTCACTCTCAGGGACCTCTGGAAACACCATATATTTT. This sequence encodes CASSLSGTSGNTIYF.

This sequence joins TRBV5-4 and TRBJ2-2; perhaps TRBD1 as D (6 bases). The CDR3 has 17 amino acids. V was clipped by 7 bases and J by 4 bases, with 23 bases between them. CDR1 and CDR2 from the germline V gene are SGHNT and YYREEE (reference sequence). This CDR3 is CASARDTRKIATGELFF. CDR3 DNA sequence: TGTGCCAGCGCCCGGGACACCCGAAAAATTGCCACCGGGGAGCTGTTTTTT.

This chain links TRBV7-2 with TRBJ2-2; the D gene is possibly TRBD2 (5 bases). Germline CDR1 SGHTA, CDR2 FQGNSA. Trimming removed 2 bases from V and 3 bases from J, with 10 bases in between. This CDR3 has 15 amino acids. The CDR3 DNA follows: TGTGCCAGCAGCTTAAGGAGGTCGGACACCGGGGAGCTGTTTTTT. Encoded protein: CASSLRRSDTGELFF.

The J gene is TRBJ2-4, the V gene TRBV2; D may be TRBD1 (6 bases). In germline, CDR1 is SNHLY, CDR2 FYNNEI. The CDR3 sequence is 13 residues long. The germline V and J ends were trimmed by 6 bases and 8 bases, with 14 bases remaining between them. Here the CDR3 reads CASRVTGADIQYF. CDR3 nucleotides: TGTGCCAGCAGGGTGACAGGAGCTGACATTCAGTACTTC.

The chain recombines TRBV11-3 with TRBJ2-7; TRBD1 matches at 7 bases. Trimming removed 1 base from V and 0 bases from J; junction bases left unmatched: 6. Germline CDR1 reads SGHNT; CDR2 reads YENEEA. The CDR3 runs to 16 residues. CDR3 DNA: TGTGCCAGCAGCTTAGGGGCCGGGACAGTCTCCTACGAGCAGTACTTC. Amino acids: CASSLGAGTVSYEQYF.

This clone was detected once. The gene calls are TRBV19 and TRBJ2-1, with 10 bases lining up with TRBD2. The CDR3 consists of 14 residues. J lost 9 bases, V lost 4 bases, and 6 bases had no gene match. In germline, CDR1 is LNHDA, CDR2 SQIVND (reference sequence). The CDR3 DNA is TGTGCCAGTAGTAGTCTAGCGGGAGAGGGTGAGCAGTTCTTC. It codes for CASSSLAGEGEQFF.

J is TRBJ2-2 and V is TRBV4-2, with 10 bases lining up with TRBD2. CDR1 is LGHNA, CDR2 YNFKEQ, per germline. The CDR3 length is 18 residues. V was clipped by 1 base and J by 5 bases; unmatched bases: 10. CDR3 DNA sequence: TGTGCCAGCAGCCAAGCCCCGCCCCTAGCGGGAGATACCGGGGAGCTGTTTTTT. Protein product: CASSQAPPLAGDTGELFF.

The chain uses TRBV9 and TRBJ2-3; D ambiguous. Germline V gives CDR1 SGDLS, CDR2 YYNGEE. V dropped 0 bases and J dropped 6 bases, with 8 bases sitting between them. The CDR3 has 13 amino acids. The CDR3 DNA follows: TGTGCCAGCAGCGTAGTTAGCTCCGATACGCAGTATTTT. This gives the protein CASSVVSSDTQYF. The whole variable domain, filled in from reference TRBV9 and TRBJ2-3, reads DSGVTQTPKHLITATGQRVTLRCSPRSGDLSVYWYQQSLDQGLQFLIQYYNGEERAKGNILERFSAQQFPDLHSELNLSSLELGDSALYFCASSVVSSDTQYFGPGTRLTVL.

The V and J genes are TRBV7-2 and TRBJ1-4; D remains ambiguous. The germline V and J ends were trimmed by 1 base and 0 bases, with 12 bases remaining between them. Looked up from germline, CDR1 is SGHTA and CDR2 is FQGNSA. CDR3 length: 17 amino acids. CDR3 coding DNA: TGTGCCAGCAGCTTAGTAGGCACCTCCTCAACTAATGAAAAACTGTTTTTT. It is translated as CASSLVGTSSTNEKLFF. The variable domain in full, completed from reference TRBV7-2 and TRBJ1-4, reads GAGVSQSPSNKVTEKGKDVELRCDPISGHTALYWYRQSLGQGLEFLIYFQGNSAPDKSGLPSDRFSAERTGGSVSTLTIQRTQQEDSAVYLCASSLVGTSSTNEKLFFGSGTQLSVL.

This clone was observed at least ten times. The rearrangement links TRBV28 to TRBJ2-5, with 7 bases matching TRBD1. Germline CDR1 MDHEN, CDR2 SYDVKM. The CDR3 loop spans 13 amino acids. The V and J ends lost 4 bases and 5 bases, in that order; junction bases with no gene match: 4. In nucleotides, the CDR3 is TGTGCCAGCAGTTCACAGGGGTTGGAGACCCAGTACTTC. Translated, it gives CASSSQGLETQYF.

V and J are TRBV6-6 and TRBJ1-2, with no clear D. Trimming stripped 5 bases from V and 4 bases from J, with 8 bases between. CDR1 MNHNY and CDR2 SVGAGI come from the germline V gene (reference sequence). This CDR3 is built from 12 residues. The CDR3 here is CASSPGLYGYTF. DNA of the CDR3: TGTGCCAGCAGTCCGGGCCTCTATGGCTACACCTTC.

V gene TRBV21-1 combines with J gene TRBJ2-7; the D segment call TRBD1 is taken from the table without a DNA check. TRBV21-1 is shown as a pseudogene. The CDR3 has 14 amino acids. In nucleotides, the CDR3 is TGTGCCAGCAGCAAGGGGGACAGGGGACACGAGCAGTACTTC. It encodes CASSKGDRGHEQYF.